This TCR beta chain was sequenced during a study of shared clonotypes between healthy human individuals. Study-wide results and limits: For naive CD4 cells, 4% to 6% of clonotypes were shared across four donors.

The V end was cut by 1 base, the J end by 0 bases, with 9 bases between. The CDR3 spans 16 residues. Germline V CDR1 and CDR2: MNHEY, SMNVEV (reference sequence). 150 to 250 ng DNA, about 28,000 T cell genomes, went into each sorted-subset replicate PCR. Measured with immunoSEQ multiplex PCR; TCRdb has only the in-frame clones, and not every one. This sample has about 2.2 million clones, with 90% to 95% found just once. For this clone: Its target is not known.

CD45RO-negative, CCR7-positively selected cells formed the naive CD8 fraction, excluding terminally differentiated effector memory CD45RA+ cells. Donors were Caucasian adults residing in Nashville, Tennessee, USA. This rearrangement joins TRBV27 to TRBJ2-2, with D uncertain. The TCR comes from a man younger than 35 in good health. Some clones in this sample may be carry-over from other donors' samples. Sample: naive CD8+ T cells from PBMCs. CDR3 DNA sequence: TGTGCCAGCAGTTTATTCGGGCCAACGAACACCGGGGAGCTGTTTTTT. It is translated as CASSLFGPTNTGELFF.